Listed below are T cell receptor beta chains from one sample, sequenced in a study of tumor and adjacent non-tumor tissue in lung cancer. MiXCR was run by TCRdb on the multiplex PCR reads, yielding one entry per CDR3 protein. Seen here are tens of thousands of distinct CDR3 sequences, roughly 56% observed once, and the top ten hold 20% to 25%. Sequencing used lung tumor tissue. All receptors come from a man between 50 and 59 years old with non-small cell lung cancer. CDR3s include the opening cysteine and the closing phenylalanine or tryptophan. Fields, in order: CDR3 DNA, CDR3 protein, J gene, clone size, V gene, D gene. D genes are given only for firm matches. Clone sizes are given selectively: once, few, many, or a class where the clone is expanded.

TGTGACAGCAGCCCACGGGACAGGCTGGGGGAAAAACTGTTTTTT,CDSSPRDRLGEKLFF,TRBJ1-4,.,TRBV7-8,TRBD1
TGTGCCAGCAGCGGTGCCCGGGGTGGTAGTGAGCAGTTCTTC,CASSGARGGSEQFF,TRBJ2-1,.,TRBV11-2,.
TGTGCCAGCAGCCGTTACCCGGGCAGTCGACGGAACATAGATACGCAGTATTTT,CASSRYPGSRRNIDTQYF,TRBJ2-3,once,TRBV11-2,.
TGTGCCATCACGGACGTACGCTCTGGAAGAACCATATATTTT,CAITDVRSGRTIYF,TRBJ1-3,.,TRBV2,.
TGTGCCAGCAGTTTTCGGCGGACAGGTTGGGATGGCTACACCTTC,CASSFRRTGWDGYTF,TRBJ1-2,few,TRBV28,TRBD1
TGTGTCAGCAGTACGAAACAGGGGTTACGTACAAATGAGCAGTTCTTC,CVSSTKQGLRTNEQFF,TRBJ2-1,.,TRBV5-6,TRBD1
TGTGCCAGCAGCCTTAGGGGAGGGGGCACTGAAGCTTTCTTT,CASSLRGGGTEAFF,TRBJ1-1,.,TRBV7-9,.
TGCGGTGCAACCCGGAGAGGGGGCGCCGAGACCCAGTACTTC,CGATRRGGAETQYF,TRBJ2-5,.,TRBV20-1,TRBD1
TGTGCCAGCAGCAACCCCGGGCCTACTGGAAACACCATATATTTT,CASSNPGPTGNTIYF,TRBJ1-3,few,TRBV21-1,.
TGCACTGCTACCCAACTAGGGTTAGCCAAAAACATTCAGTACTTC,CTATQLGLAKNIQYF,TRBJ2-4,.,TRBV20-1,.
TGTGCCAGCAGCCTAAAAGTCAACTACGGAGAGACGCAGTATTTT,CASSLKVNYGETQYF,TRBJ2-3,.,TRBV5-4,.
TGTGCCAGCAGCCCCTCAAGGCCTCAGGAGACCCAGTACTTC,CASSPSRPQETQYF,TRBJ2-5,.,TRBV7-9,.
TGTGCCAGCAGCTTCCTAGCGGGAGGGCCTTTGAATGAGCAGTTCTTC,CASSFLAGGPLNEQFF,TRBJ2-1,.,TRBV7-9,TRBD2
TGTGCCAGCAACCCAACGGGGCTAGCGGCCACAGATACGCAGTATTTT,CASNPTGLAATDTQYF,TRBJ2-3,many,TRBV12-3/TRBV12-4,TRBD2
TGTGCCAGCAGCAATCGCCCGGGACAGCTAAGCACAGATACGCGGTACTTT,CASSNRPGQLSTDTRYF,TRBJ2-3,few,TRBV11-1,TRBD1
TGTGCCAGCAGTTTAGAGAGAGCGGTCGTTTCCTACAATGGGCAGTTCTTC,CASSLERAVVSYNGQFF,TRBJ2-1,.,TRBV12-3/TRBV12-4,.
TGTGCCAGCACCGAGATGGGGACTAGCGGGATCAATGAGCAGTTCTTC,CASTEMGTSGINEQFF,TRBJ2-1,many,TRBV11-2,TRBD2